This TCR beta chain was retrieved from a study of OX40 agonist ivuxolimab in advanced cancers. At the level of the study: Every 2 weeks, patients got intravenous ivuxolimab at one of six dose levels (0.01-10 mg/kg).

Profiled with immunoSEQ multiplex PCR; TCRdb holds only in-frame clones, not every one. The data show some 51,000 clones, with 70% to 90% seen just once and roughly an eighth held by the top ten. People who had autoimmune disease history or systemic immunosuppression were excluded. Germline V gives CDR1 MNHNY, CDR2 SVGAGI (reference sequence). The CDR3 spans 15 residues. Trimming removed 0 bases at V and 1 base at J, with 10 bases between. The sample consisted of CD4+ or CD8+ T cells sorted from blood, taken in a trial of the OX40 agonist ivuxolimab. The sequence derives from an adult with an advanced solid tumor such as melanoma, head and neck, liver or kidney cancer. The chain combines TRBV6-6 with TRBJ2-7; D uncertain. CDR3 nucleotides: TGTGCCAGCAGTTACTCGATCTCTGGATCCTACGAGCAGTACTTC. It translates to CASSYSISGSYEQYF.